This note documents a single T cell receptor (beta chain) sequence. The ends were cut back, 3 bases at V and 1 base at J, with 15 bases in the middle. CDR1 is SGHVS, CDR2 FNYEAQ, per germline. The CDR3 extends over 16 amino acids. The data were obtained in a study of T cells in Graves' hyperthyroidism and ophthalmopathy. The CDR3 regions of TCR beta were amplified from RNA transcripts. A set of HTBI primers served as the primers for a first-round RT-PCR of the TCR CDR3. TCRdb reanalysed the multiplex PCR reads using MiXCR and keeps one entry per CDR3 protein. The data contain under 300,000 distinct CDR3 sequences, less than 30% of them seen just once; the ten biggest clones take up 25% to 30%.

This chain uses TRBV7-6 with TRBJ1-1; D not certain. This receptor was taken from a middle-aged man with Graves' hyperthyroidism that later progressed to Graves' ophthalmopathy. Sequencing was performed on blood. CDR3 protein: CASSLGNTVPNTEAFF. CDR3 sequence (DNA): TGTGCCAGCAGCTTGGGAAACACAGTCCCGAACACTGAAGCTTTCTTT.